The sequence of this T cell receptor beta chain was determined in a study of blood T cell repertoires in COVID-19. Overall study context: The United States, Italy and Spain supplied acute and convalescent COVID-19 samples. T cells, B-cell-depleted T cells, or PBMCs provided the cDNA or gDNA that served as material.

This CDR3 contains 17 residues. The V gene's germline CDR1 is MNHNS and CDR2 SASEGT. Trimming cost V 2 bases and J 0 bases, with 14 bases left between them. In the authors' methods: Estimation of nucleated cell counts was performed using reference gene primer amplification. The assay was immunoSEQ multiplex PCR, and TCRdb's table has in-frame clones only and misses some. Clonal size and the V and J genes are those of that table, whereas D and trimming came from the DNA. The sample contains 200,000 to 300,000 clones, more than 75% of which appear only once. The genes are TRBV6-1 and TRBJ1-3, with unresolved D. The source is a woman in her sixties or seventies with active or convalescent COVID-19. Sequences were obtained from peripheral blood. The CDR3 reads CASSEFGLSSSGNTIYF. As DNA, the CDR3 is TGTGCCAGCAGTGAATTTGGACTGTCGAGCTCTGGAAACACCATATATTTT.